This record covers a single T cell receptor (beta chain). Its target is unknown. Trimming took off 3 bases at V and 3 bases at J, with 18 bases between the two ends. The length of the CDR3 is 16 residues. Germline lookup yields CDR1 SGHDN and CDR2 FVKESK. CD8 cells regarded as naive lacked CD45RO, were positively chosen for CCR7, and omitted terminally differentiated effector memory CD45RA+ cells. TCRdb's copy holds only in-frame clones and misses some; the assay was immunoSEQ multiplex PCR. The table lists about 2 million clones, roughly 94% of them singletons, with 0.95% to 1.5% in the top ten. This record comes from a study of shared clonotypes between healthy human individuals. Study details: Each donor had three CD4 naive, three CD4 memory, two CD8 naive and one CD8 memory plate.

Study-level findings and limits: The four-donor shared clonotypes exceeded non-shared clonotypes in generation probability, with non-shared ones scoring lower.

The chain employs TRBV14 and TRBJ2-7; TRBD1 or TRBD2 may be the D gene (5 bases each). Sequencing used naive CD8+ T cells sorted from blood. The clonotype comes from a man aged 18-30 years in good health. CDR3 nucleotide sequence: TGTGCCAGCAGCCAGACTTCCGGGACCGATAACTACGAGCAGTACTTC. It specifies CASSQTSGTDNYEQYF.